The clone carrying this T cell receptor (beta chain) appeared a single time. Its target is unknown. The data were taken from a study of memory CD4+ T cells and cytomegalovirus serostatus. About the study: Of the healthy Belgian adults, 9 were CMV seropositive and about two dozen seronegative.

V was shortened by 1 base and J by 6 bases, with 15 bases between the two germline ends. The CDR3 loop spans 15 amino acids. CDR1 and CDR2 (germline): SGHAT, FQNNGV. Sequencing was performed with immunoSEQ multiplex PCR; in TCRdb, only in-frame clones are kept and a portion is missing. Among about 73,000 clones, roughly 78% were seen once, and the ten largest hold around 2.6%. The sort gate was single viable CD3+CD4+CD8-CD45RO+ cells for memory CD4+ T cells. CD4+ T cells were isolated by positive magnetic selection. Study results and caveats: Median bootstrapped AUC for CMV status was about 0.94 originally, less than 0.92 US-trained.

Sequencing was performed on memory CD4+ T cells from blood. The chain has TRBV11-2 and TRBJ2-5, with D possibly being TRBD1 (6 bases). This clonotype originated in an adult in good health and CMV-seropositive. This CDR3 reads CASSLVAGQGQTQYF. The CDR3 nucleotides read TGTGCCAGCAGCTTAGTGGCCGGGCAGGGGCAGACCCAGTACTTC.